This entry lists 32 T cell receptor beta chains sequenced from one sample in a study of blood T cell repertoires in COVID-19. TCRdb keeps only in-frame clones here, not all; method: immunoSEQ multiplex PCR. This sample carries 250,000 to 350,000 clones, about 89% of them seen once, and the ten largest clones take approximately 0.94%. The material sequenced was peripheral blood. These receptors were taken from a woman aged 40 to 55 who had recovered from COVID-19.

This chain uses TRBV5-4 with TRBJ2-1, with D tentatively TRBD2 (5 bases). This CDR3 contains 15 residues. Looked up from germline, CDR1 is SGHNT and CDR2 is YYREEE (reference sequence). Trimming took off 0 bases at V and 9 bases at J, with 16 bases between the two ends. CDR3: CASSLGGAAAAEQFF. The CDR3 nucleotides read TGTGCCAGCAGCTTGGGTGGAGCAGCGGCGGCTGAGCAGTTCTTC.

The chain employs TRBV27 and TRBJ2-7; 9 positions agree with TRBD1. In germline, CDR1 is MNHEY, CDR2 SMNVEV (reference sequence). Unmatched junction bases numbered 6, after V lost 6 bases and J lost 3 bases. CDR3 size: 14 residues. The CDR3 region has the DNA TGTGCCAGCAGGCCAACAGGGGGCCTCTACGAGCAGTACTTC. Its translation: CASRPTGGLYEQYF.

For this clone: This same CDR3 is encoded by further DNA sequences in the sample. The rearrangement links TRBV27 to TRBJ1-6; 9 bases agree with TRBD1. The CDR3 is 14 amino acids. Germline CDR1 is MNHEY and CDR2 is SMNVEV (reference sequence). The trim removed 6 bases at V and 7 bases at J, leaving 4 bases unmatched. CDR3 sequence: CASSLQGANSPLHF. The CDR3 DNA reads as TGTGCCAGCAGCCTACAGGGGGCAAATTCACCCCTCCACTTT.

With regard to this clone: Other DNA sequences in the same sample also yield this CDR3. The chain uses TRBV28 and TRBJ2-3, with 9 positions matching TRBD1. The CDR3 is made up of 15 amino acids. V trimming: 5 bases; J trimming: 0 bases; junction bases outside the gene matches: 3. Germline CDR1 and CDR2: MDHEN and SYDVKM. The CDR3 DNA follows: TGTGCCAGCAGTCTGGACAGGGGAAGCACAGATACGCAGTATTTT. Amino acid sequence: CASSLDRGSTDTQYF.

The chain joins TRBV3-1 (or the pseudogene TRBV3-2) to TRBJ2-3, with D possibly being TRBD2 (5 bases). This CDR3 has 14 amino acids. The V gene lost 4 bases and the J gene lost 0 bases, with 8 bases spanning the gap. Germline assignment: CDR1 LGHDT and CDR2 YNNKEL (reference sequence). The CDR3 DNA reads as TGTGCCAGCAGCCTTGGACTGAGCACAGATACGCAGTATTTT. It translates to CASSLGLSTDTQYF.

The chain uses TRBV5-1 and TRBJ1-2; D unresolved. V was clipped by 5 bases and J by 0 bases, with 17 bases between them. Germline CDR1 is SGHRS and CDR2 is YFSETQ. The CDR3 consists of 16 residues. CDR3 in amino acids: CASSSSLDGTNYGYTF. The CDR3 bases are TGCGCCAGCAGTTCGTCTCTGGACGGGACTAACTATGGCTACACCTTC.

This clone was counted a single time. The rearrangement uses TRBV19 and TRBJ2-7, with a tentative D call TRBD2 (5 bases). Trimming took 1 base from V and 2 from J, leaving 15 bases between them. This CDR3 is 16 amino acids long. Germline-derived CDR1 and CDR2 are LNHDA and SQIVND (reference sequence). The CDR3 bases are TGTGCCAGTAGTATAGCGGCGGGTTTCAACGCCTACGAGCAGTACTTC. Its protein is CASSIAAGFNAYEQYF.

The rearrangement uses TRBV5-3 and TRBJ1-1, with a weak D call TRBD1 (5 bases). TRBV5-3 is placed among ORFs of uncertain function. CDR3 length: 17 residues. The ends were cut back, 4 bases at V and 0 bases at J, with 19 bases in the middle. The CDR3, as DNA: TGTGCCAGAAGCAAAGGCCGGGCAGGGAGGGTGAACACTGAAGCTTTCTTT. This codes for CARSKGRAGRVNTEAFF.

The V and J genes are TRBV5-4 and TRBJ2-7; 9 bases fit TRBD2. J lost 0 bases, V lost 0 bases, and 1 base had no gene match. Germline V gene data show CDR1 as SGHNT and CDR2 as YYREEE (reference sequence). The CDR3 is 15 residues long. The CDR3, as DNA: TGTGCCAGCAGCTTGGCTAGCGGGATCTCCTACGAGCAGTACTTC. Translated: CASSLASGISYEQYF.

The CDR3 loop is CASSDSVAGIQYF. The CDR3 DNA is TGTGCCAGCAGTGACTCAGTTGCGGGCATTCAGTACTTC. This rearrangement joins TRBV2 to TRBJ2-4; possible D gene TRBD2, 5 bases. V lost 3 bases, J lost 9 bases, and 12 bases lay in between. The CDR3 is 13 residues long. Germline assignment: CDR1 SNHLY and CDR2 FYNNEI.

The rearrangement links TRBV5-1 to TRBJ2-1; TRBD2 matches at 7 bases. The length of the CDR3 is 17 residues. Trimming at V came to 1 base and at J to 8 bases, leaving 15 bases not matched to a gene. Germline assignment: CDR1 SGHRS and CDR2 YFSETQ. The DNA for the CDR3 is TGCGCCAGCAGCTTGAGAGGCGGGAGCACCTCTTGGCATGAGCAGTTCTTC. It specifies CASSLRGGSTSWHEQFF.

The V gene is TRBV14, the J gene TRBJ2-3; 10 bases map to TRBD2. CDR1 is SGHDN and CDR2 is FVKESK in the germline V gene. Unmatched junction bases numbered 5, after V lost 9 bases and J lost 5 bases. The CDR3 contains 13 residues. CDR3 sequence (DNA): TGTGCCAGTCGGCAGCGGGAGGGAGATACGCAGTATTTT. Translation: CASRQREGDTQYF.

The V and J genes are TRBV7-8 and TRBJ1-1, with D hard to call. From germline, CDR1 is SGHVS and CDR2 FQNEAQ. V was shortened by 5 bases and J by 5 bases, with 15 bases between the two germline ends. This CDR3 region has 14 residues. In nucleotides, the CDR3 is TGTGCCAGCAGCCCACCCCACAGCCTAACTGAAGCTTTCTTT. Amino acid sequence: CASSPPHSLTEAFF.

This sequence joins TRBV4-1 and TRBJ1-3; possibly TRBD1 for D (6 bases). The CDR3 extends over 15 amino acids. Germline loops: CDR1 MGHRA, CDR2 YSYEKL. The V and J ends lost 0 bases and 0 bases respectively, with 6 bases between them. CDR3 residues: CASSQDRGSGNTIYF. The DNA of the CDR3 is TGCGCCAGCAGCCAAGACAGGGGCTCTGGAAACACCATATATTTT.

The V gene is TRBV11-3, the J gene TRBJ1-2; tentatively, D is TRBD1 (5 bases). The germline V gene encodes CDR1 SGHNT and CDR2 YENEEA. The V end lost 6 bases, the J end lost 6 bases, and 23 bases lay between the germline ends. CDR3 length: 16 amino acids. The CDR3 sequence: CASSRTTSLNVDGYTF. The CDR3 DNA reads as TGTGCCAGCAGTCGGACAACGTCTCTGAACGTGGATGGCTACACCTTC.

This clone was seen more than once but under ten times. The chain has TRBV14 and TRBJ1-6; D possibly corresponds to TRBD1 (6 bases). Trimming removed 3 bases from V and 10 bases from J, with 13 bases in between. This CDR3 contains 14 residues. CDR1 SGHDN and CDR2 FVKESK come from the germline V gene. The CDR3 here is CASSQAQGGSPLHF. CDR3 bases: TGTGCCAGCAGCCAGGCACAGGGTGGGTCACCCCTCCACTTT. The whole variable domain, filled in from reference TRBV14 and TRBJ1-6, reads EAGVTQFPSHSVIEKGQTVTLRCDPISGHDNLYWYRRVMGKEIKFLLHFVKESKQDESGMPNNRFLAERTGGTYSTLKVQPAELEDSGVYFCASSQAQGGSPLHFGNGTRLTVT.

The chain recombines TRBV10-2 with TRBJ2-3; tentatively, D is TRBD1 (5 bases). The V gene lost 2 bases and the J gene lost 5 bases, with 11 bases spanning the gap. CDR3 length equals 14 residues. Germline V lookup: CDR1 WSHSY, CDR2 SAAADI. CDR3 bases: TGCGCCAGCAGTGAGCAGGCAAGGGGAGATACGCAGTATTTT. This gives the protein CASSEQARGDTQYF.

The chain uses TRBV7-8 and TRBJ1-1; TRBD1 is a possible D gene (5 bases). The germline CDR1 and CDR2 sequences are SGHVS and FQNEAQ. This CDR3 is 17 amino acids long. V gave up 1 base and J gave up 0 bases, with 15 bases separating them. This CDR3 is CASSLEFGHAVNTEAFF. The DNA for the CDR3 is TGTGCCAGCAGCTTAGAATTCGGACACGCCGTGAACACTGAAGCTTTCTTT. Full variable domain (outside the CDR3, taken from reference TRBV7-8 and TRBJ1-1): GAGVSQSPRYKVAKRGQDVALRCDPISGHVSLFWYQQALGQGPEFLTYFQNEAQLDKSGLPSDRFFAERPEGSVSTLKIQRTQQEDSAVYLCASSLEFGHAVNTEAFFGQGTRLTVV.

The V call is TRBV27, the J call TRBJ1-5; 10 bases agree with TRBD1. The CDR3 is 13 amino acids. CDR1 and CDR2 (germline): MNHEY, SMNVEV (reference sequence). The trim removed 6 bases at V and 4 bases at J, leaving 0 bases unmatched. The CDR3 nucleotides are TGTGCCAGCAGGGGACAGGGGAATCAGCCCCAGCATTTT. This encodes CASRGQGNQPQHF.

The chain carries TRBV27 and TRBJ2-5, with D hard to call. This CDR3 comprises 15 residues. Germline V CDR1 and CDR2: MNHEY, SMNVEV (reference sequence). V lost 0 bases and J lost 5, with 13 bases in between. The CDR3 bases are TGTGCCAGCAGTTTATCGTTCACGCGGTTGGAGACCCAGTACTTC. Amino acids: CASSLSFTRLETQYF.

The chain couples TRBV5-1 to TRBJ1-1; TRBD1 aligns across 9 bases. The CDR3 spans 20 residues. V trimming: 0 bases; J trimming: 4 bases; junction bases outside the gene matches: 19. Germline values: CDR1 SGHRS, CDR2 YFSETQ. The CDR3 DNA is TGCGCCAGCAGCTTGGACGACTGGGGCCCCGGACAGGGGTTGGTCACTGAAGCTTTCTTT. Translation gives CASSLDDWGPGQGLVTEAFF.

The gene calls are TRBV28 and TRBJ2-7; TRBD2 matches at 11 bases. The V gene's germline CDR1 is MDHEN and CDR2 SYDVKM. The CDR3 covers 18 residues. V gave up 4 bases and J gave up 4 bases; unmatched junction bases: 15. DNA of the CDR3: TGTGCCAGCAGTTCCCACAGGGATACCGGGACTAGCGGATACGAGCAGTACTTC. It yields the protein CASSSHRDTGTSGYEQYF. Using reference TRBV28 and TRBJ2-7 for the parts outside the CDR3, the full variable domain is DVKVTQSSRYLVKRTGEKVFLECVQDMDHENMFWYRQDPGLGLRLIYFSYDVKMKEKGDIPEGYSVSREKKERFSLILESASTNQTSMYLCASSSHRDTGTSGYEQYFGPGTRLTVT.

This chain connects TRBV24-1 to TRBJ2-1, with 8 bases fitting TRBD2. With V trimmed by 9 bases and J by 15 bases, 9 bases remained unmatched. This CDR3 contains 11 residues. Looked up from germline, CDR1 is KGHDR and CDR2 is SFDVKD. CDR3 sequence: CATGTGTSWFF. The CDR3 bases are TGTGCCACCGGGACCGGGACTAGTTGGTTCTTC.

The genes are TRBV11-3 and TRBJ2-5; 7 bases are shared with TRBD2. Germline values: CDR1 SGHNT, CDR2 YENEEA. The CDR3 runs 17 residues. With 1 base clipped from V and 1 base from J, the junction kept 9 bases outside the gene matches. The CDR3, as DNA: TGTGCCAGCAGCTTAGCTAGTATGGCTAGCGGCCAAGAGACCCAGTACTTC. Encoded protein: CASSLASMASGQETQYF.

This clone appeared once. The rearrangement joins TRBV28 to TRBJ2-7, with 12 nucleotides matching TRBD2. The CDR3 extends over 17 amino acids. Per the germline V gene, CDR1 is MDHEN and CDR2 is SYDVKM. V dropped 6 bases and J dropped 2; count of bases not matched to a gene: 11. The CDR3 region has the DNA TGTGCCAGCAGGGCGACTAGCGGGAGCAATAGAACCTACGAGCAGTACTTC. Translation: CASRATSGSNRTYEQYF.

CDR3 sequence reads: CASSALSWTGELFF. The CDR3 DNA sequence: TGTGCCAGCAGCGCCCTATCGTGGACCGGGGAGCTGTTTTTT. V gene TRBV6-6 combines with J gene TRBJ2-2, with no clear D. CDR1 and CDR2 (germline): MNHNY, SVGAGI (reference sequence). This CDR3 has 14 residues. Trimming took 6 bases from V and 5 from J, leaving 13 bases between them.

This clone was seen a single time. The J gene is TRBJ2-7, the V gene TRBV11-3, with D uncertain. V lost 5 bases, J lost 5 bases, and 10 bases lay in between. Germline V lookup: CDR1 SGHNT, CDR2 YENEEA. This CDR3 spans 12 amino acids. CDR3 loop: CASSLPGHEQYF. As DNA, the CDR3 is TGTGCCAGCAGCCTCCCCGGTCACGAGCAGTACTTC. The full variable domain, rest sourced from reference TRBV11-3 and TRBJ2-7, is EAGVVQSPRYKIIEKKQPVAFWCNPISGHNTLYWYLQNLGQGPELLIRYENEEAVDDSQLPKDRFSAERLKGVDSTLKIQPAELGDSAVYLCASSLPGHEQYFGPGTRLTVT.

The chain couples TRBV4-1 to TRBJ1-6, with D unresolved. Germline V gives CDR1 MGHRA, CDR2 YSYEKL. The ends were cut back, 0 bases at V and 3 bases at J, with 3 bases in the middle. This CDR3 has 14 amino acids. The CDR3 DNA reads as TGCGCCAGCAGCCAAGATCACTATAATTCACCCCTCCACTTT. This sequence encodes CASSQDHYNSPLHF.

This clone was seen a few times. The CDR3 region has the DNA TGTGCCAGCAGCCAGACCGGGACATATTCTGACGAGCAGTACTTC. It translates to CASSQTGTYSDEQYF. The J gene is TRBJ2-7, the V gene TRBV7-3, with D perhaps matching TRBD1 (6 bases). This CDR3 contains 15 residues. CDR1 and CDR2 (germline): SGHTA, FQGTGA. Deletions cut 5 bases from V and 5 bases from J, with 19 bases between.

CDR3 loop: CASSSLGQGYAEAFF. The CDR3 DNA reads TGTGCCAGCAGCTCTCTCGGACAGGGATACGCTGAAGCTTTCTTT. This sequence joins TRBV7-8 and TRBJ1-1; 8 bases are a match to TRBD1. CDR3 length equals 15 residues. V was pared by 4 bases and J by 6 bases, with 10 bases of the junction left unmatched. Looked up from germline, CDR1 is SGHVS and CDR2 is FQNEAQ.

CDR3: CASGGTSGINEQFF. For the CDR3, the DNA is TGTGCCAGCGGGGGGACTAGCGGCATCAATGAGCAGTTCTTC. The gene calls are TRBV27 and TRBJ2-1; 11 nucleotides agree with TRBD2. This CDR3 has 14 residues. With 8 bases clipped from V and 6 bases from J, the junction kept 6 bases outside the gene matches. Germline-derived CDR1 and CDR2 are MNHEY and SMNVEV (reference sequence).

This clone was observed a single time. The J gene is TRBJ2-6, the V gene TRBV6-1; weak D call: TRBD2 (7 bases). This CDR3 is 17 amino acids long. Trimming shortened V by 3 bases and J by 0 bases, and 12 bases separated the two germline ends. Per the germline V gene, CDR1 is MNHNS and CDR2 is SASEGT. CDR3 sequence: CASSEGGGFSGANVLTF. CDR3 in DNA: TGTGCCAGCAGTGAGGGAGGGGGGTTCTCTGGGGCCAACGTCCTGACTTTC.